This TCR beta chain was documented in a study of graft-versus-host responses after intestinal transplantation. Study-level findings and limits: GvH clones appeared in recipient marrow, some first in ileum or blood.

Of note for this clone: Its specificity is not known.

The repertoire was sequenced with immunoSEQ multiplex PCR; TCRdb's copy has only in-frame clones and lacks some. Seen here are 95,000 to 110,000 clones, roughly 90% observed once, and the top ten hold about 0.9%. The V end lost 1 base, the J end lost 4 bases, and 12 bases lay between the germline ends. The CDR3 runs to 15 residues. CDR1 and CDR2 from the germline V gene are SGHRS and YFSETQ. The chain employs TRBV5-1 and TRBJ1-5; D is undetermined. The specimen comprised unstimulated CD4+ T cells sorted from spleen or lymph node cells, sampled before intestinal transplant. The source is a human donor who received an intestinal transplant. For the CDR3, the DNA is TGCGCCAGCAGCTTGTGGGGAGGGTTTAATCAGCCCCAGCATTTT. It is translated as CASSLWGGFNQPQHF. Based on the CDR3 plus reference TRBV5-1 and TRBJ1-5, the full variable domain is KAGVTQTPRYLIKTRGQQVTLSCSPISGHRSVSWYQQTPGQGLQFLFEYFSETQRNKGNFPGRFSGRQFSNSRSEMNVSTLELGDSALYLCASSLWGGFNQPQHFGDGTRLSIL.